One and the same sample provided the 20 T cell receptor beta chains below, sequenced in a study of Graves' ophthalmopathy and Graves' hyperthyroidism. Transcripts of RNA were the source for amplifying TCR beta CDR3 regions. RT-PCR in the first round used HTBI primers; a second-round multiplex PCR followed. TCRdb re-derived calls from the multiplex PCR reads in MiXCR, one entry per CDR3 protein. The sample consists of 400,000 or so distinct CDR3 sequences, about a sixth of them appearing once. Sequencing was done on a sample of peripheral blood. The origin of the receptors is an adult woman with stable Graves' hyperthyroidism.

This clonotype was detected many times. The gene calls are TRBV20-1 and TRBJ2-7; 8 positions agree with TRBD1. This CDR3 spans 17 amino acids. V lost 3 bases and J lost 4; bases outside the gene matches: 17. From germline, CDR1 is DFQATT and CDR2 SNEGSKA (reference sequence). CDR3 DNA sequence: TGCAGTGCTAGCGGGATAACGCAGGGGGCGGTCTCTTACGAGCAGTACTTC. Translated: CSASGITQGAVSYEQYF.

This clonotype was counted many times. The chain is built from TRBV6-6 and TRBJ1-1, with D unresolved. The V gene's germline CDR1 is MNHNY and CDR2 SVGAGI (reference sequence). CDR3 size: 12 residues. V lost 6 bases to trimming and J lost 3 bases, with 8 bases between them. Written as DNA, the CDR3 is TGTGCCAGCAGAGTATGGGACACTGAAGCTTTCTTT. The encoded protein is CASRVWDTEAFF.

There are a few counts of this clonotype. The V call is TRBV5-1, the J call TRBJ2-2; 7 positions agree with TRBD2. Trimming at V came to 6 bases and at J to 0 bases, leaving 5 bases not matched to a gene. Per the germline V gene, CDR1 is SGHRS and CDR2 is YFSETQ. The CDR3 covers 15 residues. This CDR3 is CASNVGGANTGELFF. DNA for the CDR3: TGCGCCAGCAACGTGGGGGGGGCGAACACCGGGGAGCTGTTTTTT.

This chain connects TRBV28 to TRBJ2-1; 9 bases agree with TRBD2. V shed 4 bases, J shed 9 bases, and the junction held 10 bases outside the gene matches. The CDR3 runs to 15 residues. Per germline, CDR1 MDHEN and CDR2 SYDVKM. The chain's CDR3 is CASSWGGLAGSEQFF. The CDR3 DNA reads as TGTGCCAGCAGTTGGGGGGGTCTAGCGGGAAGTGAGCAGTTCTTC.

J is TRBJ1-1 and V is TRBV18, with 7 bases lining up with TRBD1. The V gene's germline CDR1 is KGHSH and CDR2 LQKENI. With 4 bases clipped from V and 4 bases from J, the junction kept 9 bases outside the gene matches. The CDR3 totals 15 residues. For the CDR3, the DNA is TGTGCCAGCTCACTTTCCCGAACAGGGGTCACTGAAGCTTTCTTT. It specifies CASSLSRTGVTEAFF.

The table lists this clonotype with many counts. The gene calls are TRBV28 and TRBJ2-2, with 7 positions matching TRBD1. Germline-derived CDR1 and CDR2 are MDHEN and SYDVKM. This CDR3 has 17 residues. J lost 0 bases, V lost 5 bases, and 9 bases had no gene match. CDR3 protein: CASSPNPGQSNTGELFF. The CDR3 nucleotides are TGTGCCAGCAGTCCCAATCCGGGACAGTCGAACACCGGGGAGCTGTTTTTT.

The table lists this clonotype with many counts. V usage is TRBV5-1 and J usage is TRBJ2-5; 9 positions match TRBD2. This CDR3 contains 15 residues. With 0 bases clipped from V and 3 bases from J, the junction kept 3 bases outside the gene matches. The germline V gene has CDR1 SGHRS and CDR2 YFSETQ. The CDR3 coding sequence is TGCGCCAGCAGCTTGGCGTTAGCGGGAGAAGAGACCCAGTACTTC. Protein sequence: CASSLALAGEETQYF.

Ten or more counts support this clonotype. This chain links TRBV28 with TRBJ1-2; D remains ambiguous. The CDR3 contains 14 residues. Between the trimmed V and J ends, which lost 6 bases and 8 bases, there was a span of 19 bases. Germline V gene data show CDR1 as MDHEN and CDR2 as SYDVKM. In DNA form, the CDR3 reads TGTGCCAGCAGCCAGATTGGGCCCGAGAAGGGCTACACCTTC. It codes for CASSQIGPEKGYTF.

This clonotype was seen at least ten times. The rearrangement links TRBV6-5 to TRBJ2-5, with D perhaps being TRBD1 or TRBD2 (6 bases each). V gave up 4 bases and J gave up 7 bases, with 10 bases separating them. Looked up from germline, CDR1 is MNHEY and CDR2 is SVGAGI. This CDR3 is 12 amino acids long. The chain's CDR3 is CASSSQGGTQYF. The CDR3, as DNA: TGTGCCAGCAGTTCACAGGGAGGGACCCAGTACTTC.

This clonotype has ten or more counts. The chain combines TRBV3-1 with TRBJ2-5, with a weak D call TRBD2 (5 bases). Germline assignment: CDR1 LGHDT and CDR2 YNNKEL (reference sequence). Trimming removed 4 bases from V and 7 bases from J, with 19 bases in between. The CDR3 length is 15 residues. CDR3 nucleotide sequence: TGTGCCAGCAGCCCTCGGGCCGGAGCAGGAGGGACCCAGTACTTC. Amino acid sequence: CASSPRAGAGGTQYF.

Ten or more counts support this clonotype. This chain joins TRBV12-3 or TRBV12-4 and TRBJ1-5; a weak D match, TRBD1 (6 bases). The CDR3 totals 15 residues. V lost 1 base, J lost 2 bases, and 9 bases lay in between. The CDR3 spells CASSLGGGGNQPQHF. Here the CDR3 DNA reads TGTGCCAGCAGTTTAGGAGGGGGTGGCAATCAGCCCCAGCATTTT.

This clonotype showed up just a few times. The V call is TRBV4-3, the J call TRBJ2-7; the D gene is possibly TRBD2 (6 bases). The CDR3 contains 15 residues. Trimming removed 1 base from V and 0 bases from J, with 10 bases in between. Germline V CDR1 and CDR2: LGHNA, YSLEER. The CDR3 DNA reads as TGCGCCAGCAGCCAAGTTTGGGGGGACTCCTACGAGCAGTACTTC. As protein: CASSQVWGDSYEQYF.

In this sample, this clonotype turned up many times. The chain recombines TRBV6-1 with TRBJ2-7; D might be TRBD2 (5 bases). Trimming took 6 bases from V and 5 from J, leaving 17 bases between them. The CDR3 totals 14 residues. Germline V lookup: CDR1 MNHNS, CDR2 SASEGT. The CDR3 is CASSLLGPTNEQYF. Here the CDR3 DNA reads TGTGCCAGCAGCCTACTAGGCCCCACAAACGAGCAGTACTTC.

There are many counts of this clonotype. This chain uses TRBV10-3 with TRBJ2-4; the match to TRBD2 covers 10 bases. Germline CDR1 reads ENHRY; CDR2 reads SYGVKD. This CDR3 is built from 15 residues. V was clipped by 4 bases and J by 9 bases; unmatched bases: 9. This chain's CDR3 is CAISGGSGRSVIQYF. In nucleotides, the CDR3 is TGTGCCATCAGTGGAGGTAGCGGGAGGTCGGTCATTCAGTACTTC.

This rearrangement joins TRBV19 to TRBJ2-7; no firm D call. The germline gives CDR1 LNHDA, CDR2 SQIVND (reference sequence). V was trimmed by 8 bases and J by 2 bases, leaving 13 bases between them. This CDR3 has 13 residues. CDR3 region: CASSMVATYEQYF. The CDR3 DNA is TGTGCCAGTTCGATGGTGGCAACCTACGAGCAGTACTTC.

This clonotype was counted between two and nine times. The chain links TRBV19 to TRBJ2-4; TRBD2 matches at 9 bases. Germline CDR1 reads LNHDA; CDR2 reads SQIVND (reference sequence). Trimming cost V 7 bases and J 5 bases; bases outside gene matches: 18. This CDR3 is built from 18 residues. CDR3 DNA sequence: TGTGCCAGTACCCCATTAGGGCTAGCGGGGCCCGGCCAAAACATTCAGTACTTC. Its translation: CASTPLGLAGPGQNIQYF.

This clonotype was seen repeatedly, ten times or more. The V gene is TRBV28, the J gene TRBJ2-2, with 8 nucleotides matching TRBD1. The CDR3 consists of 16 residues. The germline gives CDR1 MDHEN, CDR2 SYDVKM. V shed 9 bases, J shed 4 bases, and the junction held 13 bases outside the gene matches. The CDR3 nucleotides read TGTGCCAGTTACAAATCAGGGGGCGCGGGCACCGGGGAGCTGTTTTTT. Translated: CASYKSGGAGTGELFF. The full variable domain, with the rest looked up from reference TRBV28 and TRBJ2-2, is DVKVTQSSRYLVKRTGEKVFLECVQDMDHENMFWYRQDPGLGLRLIYFSYDVKMKEKGDIPEGYSVSREKKERFSLILESASTNQTSMYLCASYKSGGAGTGELFFGEGSRLTVL.

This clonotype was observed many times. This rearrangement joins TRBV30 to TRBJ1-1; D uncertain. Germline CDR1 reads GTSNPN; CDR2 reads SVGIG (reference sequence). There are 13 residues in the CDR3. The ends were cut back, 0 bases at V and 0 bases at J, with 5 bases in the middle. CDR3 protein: CAWSVGVNTEAFF. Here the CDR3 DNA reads TGTGCCTGGAGTGTAGGCGTGAACACTGAAGCTTTCTTT. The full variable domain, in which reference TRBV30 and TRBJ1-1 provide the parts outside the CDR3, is SQTIHQWPATLVQPVGSPLSLECTVEGTSNPNLYWYRQAAGRGLQLLFYSVGIGQISSEVPQNLSASRPQDRQFILSSKKLLLSDSGFYLCAWSVGVNTEAFFGQGTRLTVV.

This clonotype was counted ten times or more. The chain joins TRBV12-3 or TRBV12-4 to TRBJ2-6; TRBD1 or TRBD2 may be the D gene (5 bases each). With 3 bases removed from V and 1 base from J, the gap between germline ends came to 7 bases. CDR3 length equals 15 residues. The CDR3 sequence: CASSFGGSGANVLTF. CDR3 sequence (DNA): TGTGCCAGCAGTTTTGGGGGATCTGGGGCCAACGTCCTGACTTTC.

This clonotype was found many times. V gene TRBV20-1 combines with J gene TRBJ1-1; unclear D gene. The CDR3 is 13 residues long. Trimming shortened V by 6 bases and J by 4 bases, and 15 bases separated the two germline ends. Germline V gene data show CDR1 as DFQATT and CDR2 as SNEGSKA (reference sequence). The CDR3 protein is CSAPKAGGTEAFF. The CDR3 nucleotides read TGCAGTGCCCCCAAGGCAGGAGGCACTGAAGCTTTCTTT.